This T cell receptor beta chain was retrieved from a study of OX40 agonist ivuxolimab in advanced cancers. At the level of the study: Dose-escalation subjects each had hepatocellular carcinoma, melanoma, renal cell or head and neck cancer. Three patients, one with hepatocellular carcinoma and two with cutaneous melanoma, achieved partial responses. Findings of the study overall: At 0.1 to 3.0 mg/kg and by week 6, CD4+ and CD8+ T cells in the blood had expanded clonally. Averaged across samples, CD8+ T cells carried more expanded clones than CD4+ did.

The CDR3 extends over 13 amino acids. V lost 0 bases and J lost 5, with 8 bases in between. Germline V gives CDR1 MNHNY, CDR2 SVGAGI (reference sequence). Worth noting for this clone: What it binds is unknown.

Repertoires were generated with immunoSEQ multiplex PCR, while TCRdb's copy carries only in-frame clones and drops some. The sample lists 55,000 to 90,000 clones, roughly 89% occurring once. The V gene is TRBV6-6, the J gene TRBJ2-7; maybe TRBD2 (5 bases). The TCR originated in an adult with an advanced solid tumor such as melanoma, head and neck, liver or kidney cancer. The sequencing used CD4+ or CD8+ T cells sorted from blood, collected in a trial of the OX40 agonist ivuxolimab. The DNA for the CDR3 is TGTGCCAGCAGTTACTCGGCGGGCAACGAGCAGTACTTC. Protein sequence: CASSYSAGNEQYF.